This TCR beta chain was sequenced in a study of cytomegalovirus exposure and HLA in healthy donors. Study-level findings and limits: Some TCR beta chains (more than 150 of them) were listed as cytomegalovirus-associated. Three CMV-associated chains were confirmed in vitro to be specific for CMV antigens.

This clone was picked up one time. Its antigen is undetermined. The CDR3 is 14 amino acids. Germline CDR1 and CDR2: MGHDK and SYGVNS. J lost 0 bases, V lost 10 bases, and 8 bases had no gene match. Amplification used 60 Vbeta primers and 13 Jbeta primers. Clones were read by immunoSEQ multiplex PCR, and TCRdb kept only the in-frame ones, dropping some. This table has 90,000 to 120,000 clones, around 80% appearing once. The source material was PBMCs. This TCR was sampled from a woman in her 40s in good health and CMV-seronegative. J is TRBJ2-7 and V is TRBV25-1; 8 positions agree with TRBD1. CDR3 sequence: CAIEGGTGSYEQYF. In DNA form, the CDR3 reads TGTGCCATCGAAGGGGGGACAGGCTCCTACGAGCAGTACTTC.